A selection of T cell receptor beta chains follows, all from one sample in a study of OX40 agonist ivuxolimab in advanced cancers. Assay: immunoSEQ multiplex PCR; the TCRdb copy retains only in-frame clones and omits some. Of just over 14,000 clones listed, more than 65% were seen once; the top ten hold around a third. The sequenced sample was CD4+ or CD8+ T cells sorted from blood, obtained in a trial of the OX40 agonist ivuxolimab. These TCRs come from an adult with an advanced solid tumor such as melanoma, head and neck, liver or kidney cancer. Each CDR3 is given with its conserved first and last residue. Each record gives: J gene, clone size, D gene, V gene, CDR3 protein. The D gene is left open where the match is weak. Size is stated for part of the rows, as once, few or many counts, or as a class when the clone is expanded.

TRBJ2-1,-,TRBD2,TRBV11-2,CASSLEKGGRISGSYNEQFF
TRBJ2-7,-,TRBD1,TRBV6-5,CASSWGTGAAYEQYF
TRBJ1-1,-,-,TRBV4-1,CASSHPWTVNTEAFF
TRBJ2-2,once,-,TRBV19,CASGIPMSKSGELFF
TRBJ1-5,-,TRBD1,TRBV6-1,CASSERTGGSGNQPQHF
TRBJ2-2,-,TRBD2,TRBV14,CASSPGSGGTGELFF
TRBJ2-5,-,TRBD1,TRBV7-9,CASRPGTGIETQYF
TRBJ2-2,few,-,TRBV27,CASSFYGANTGELFF
TRBJ2-1,-,TRBD2,TRBV2,CASSGTSGRANEQFF
TRBJ2-2,-,-,TRBV29-1,CSVDLDTGELFF
TRBJ2-1,-,TRBD2,TRBV9,CASSATSGTYNEQFF
TRBJ2-3,-,-,TRBV7-9,CASSSPGDGILTDTQYF
TRBJ2-2,few,-,TRBV29-1,CSVEDSRGAGELFF
TRBJ2-5,-,-,TRBV13,CASSPYLAGETQYF
TRBJ2-3,-,-,TRBV29-1,CSGSEHGADTQYF
TRBJ2-7,medium-sized,-,TRBV5-4,CASSLTTGYEQYF
TRBJ2-5,-,-,TRBV10-3,CAIGREYQETQYF
TRBJ1-2,-,-,TRBV9,CASSVEGVPNYGYTF
TRBJ1-2,medium-sized,-,TRBV6-1,CASSEAELRGYGYTF
TRBJ2-7,few,-,TRBV5-6,CASSGTEEQYF
TRBJ2-3,-,-,TRBV29-1,CSVRTSTDTQYF
TRBJ2-1,-,TRBD1,TRBV18,CASSLIGTGDDNEQFF
TRBJ2-1,-,-,TRBV29-1,CSVVKDSYNEQFF
TRBJ2-5,-,TRBD2,TRBV27,CASSLAGARETQYF
TRBJ1-2,medium-sized,-,TRBV7-2,CASSLAGIDYTF
TRBJ2-1,large,-,TRBV7-9,CASSLGSRDEQFF
TRBJ1-5,once,-,TRBV28,CASSAPIGSNQPQHF
TRBJ1-4,-,-,TRBV7-9,CASSLYQDPTNEKLFF
TRBJ1-2,-,-,TRBV15,CATSRDRGVLYGYTF
TRBJ1-2,-,-,TRBV29-1,CSVDEGRGGGYTF
TRBJ2-5,-,-,TRBV15,CATSRDRAGRDKYF
TRBJ2-7,-,-,TRBV7-3,CASSLTPYSYEQYF
TRBJ2-5,-,-,TRBV9,CASSPSPSGGETQYF
TRBJ2-2,few,-,TRBV5-6,CASSLPTGELFF
TRBJ2-1,many,TRBD2,TRBV4-1,CASSQVIAGTSQFF
TRBJ1-3,few,-,TRBV14,CASSRQASGNTIYF
TRBJ1-5,-,-,TRBV6-4,CASSGTPNQPQHF
TRBJ2-2,-,TRBD2,TRBV2,CASSRDRTSYNTGELFF
TRBJ2-5,-,-,TRBV5-4,CASSLGVVASQETQYF
TRBJ1-1,-,-,TRBV2,CASSESTEAFF
TRBJ1-1,-,-,TRBV4-2,CASSQEEARETIGF
TRBJ1-1,-,TRBD1,TRBV30,CAWSGQSGGIFF
TRBJ1-4,-,-,TRBV13,CASSFRDEKLFF
TRBJ2-7,medium-sized,TRBD1,TRBV7-9,CASSKGTAYEQYF
TRBJ2-2,-,-,TRBV6-4,CASSDLGAGELFF
TRBJ2-1,-,-,TRBV10-1,CASSESLVNNEQFF
TRBJ2-7,-,TRBD1,TRBV6-5,CASSFISTGPREQYF
TRBJ1-4,-,-,TRBV19,CASSFGTTTNEKLFF
TRBJ1-5,-,TRBD1,TRBV10-3,CAIRENRGHDQPQHF
TRBJ2-7,-,-,TRBV6-6,CASGGSSYEQYF
TRBJ2-2,medium-sized,-,TRBV5-6,CASSLDVEHRGAVF
TRBJ1-3,-,-,TRBV11-1,CASSLTSGNTIYF
TRBJ1-2,-,-,TRBV28,CASSFSNYGYTF
TRBJ1-5,-,-,TRBV28,CASSSQGRSNQPQHF